This entry describes one T cell receptor beta chain. The authors' processing: Cell counts per sample came from amplifying reference gene primers. The assay was immunoSEQ multiplex PCR, and TCRdb's table has in-frame clones only and misses some. The V and J calls and the clone size are those of that table, but D and trimming were determined from the DNA. The sample records roughly 270,000 clones, roughly 80% being singletons. The data originate from a study of blood T cell repertoires in COVID-19. Across the whole study: Acute and convalescent COVID-19 samples came from the United States, Italy and Spain.

Those designated as exposed participants met a COVID-19 case within 2 weeks before study entry. V lost 5 bases and J lost 7; bases outside the gene matches: 14. CDR3 length: 16 residues. CDR1 and CDR2 from the germline V gene are LNHNV and YYDKDF (reference sequence). This clonotype originated in a man between 35 and 55 years old who had been exposed to COVID-19. The sequenced sample consisted of PBMCs or T cells enriched from blood (not recorded which). The chain has TRBV15 and TRBJ2-1; 7 nucleotides match TRBD2. The CDR3: CATSLPWDYRLNEQFF. DNA of the CDR3: TGTGCCACCAGCCTTCCCTGGGACTACAGACTTAATGAGCAGTTCTTC. Drawing the rest from reference TRBV15 and TRBJ2-1, the complete variable domain is DAMVIQNPRYQVTQFGKPVTLSCSQTLNHNVMYWYQQKSSQAPKLLFHYYDKDFNNEADTPDNFQSRRPNTSFCFLDIRSPGLGDTAMYLCATSLPWDYRLNEQFFGPGTRLTVL.